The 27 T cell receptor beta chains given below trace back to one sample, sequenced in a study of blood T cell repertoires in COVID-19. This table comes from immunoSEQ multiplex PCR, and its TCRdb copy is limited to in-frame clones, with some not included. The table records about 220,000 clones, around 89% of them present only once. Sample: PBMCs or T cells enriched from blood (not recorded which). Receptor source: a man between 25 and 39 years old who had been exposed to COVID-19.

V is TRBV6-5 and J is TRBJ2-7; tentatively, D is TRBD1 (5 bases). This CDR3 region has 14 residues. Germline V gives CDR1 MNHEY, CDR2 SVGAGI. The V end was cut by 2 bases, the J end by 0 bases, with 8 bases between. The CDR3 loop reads CASSYRTPSYEQYF. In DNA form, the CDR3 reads TGTGCCAGCAGTTACAGGACACCCTCCTACGAGCAGTACTTC.

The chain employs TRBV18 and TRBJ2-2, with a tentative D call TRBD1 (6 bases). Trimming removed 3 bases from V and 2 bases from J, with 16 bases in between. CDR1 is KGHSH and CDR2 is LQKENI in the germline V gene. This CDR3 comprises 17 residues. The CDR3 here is CASSPFLQGLNTGELFF. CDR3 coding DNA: TGTGCCAGCTCACCTTTCCTACAGGGCCTCAACACCGGGGAGCTGTTTTTT.

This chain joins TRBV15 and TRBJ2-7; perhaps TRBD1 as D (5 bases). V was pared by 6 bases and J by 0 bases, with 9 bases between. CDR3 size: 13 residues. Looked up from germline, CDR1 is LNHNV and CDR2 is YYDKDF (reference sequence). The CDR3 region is CATRGQSSYEQYF. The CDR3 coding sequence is TGTGCCACCAGGGGGCAAAGCTCCTACGAGCAGTACTTC.

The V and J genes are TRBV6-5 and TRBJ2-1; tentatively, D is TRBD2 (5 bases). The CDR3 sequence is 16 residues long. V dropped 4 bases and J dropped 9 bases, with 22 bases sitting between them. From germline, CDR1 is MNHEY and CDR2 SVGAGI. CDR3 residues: CASSWAGVGYRGEQFF. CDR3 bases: TGTGCCAGCAGTTGGGCCGGAGTGGGGTATCGGGGTGAGCAGTTCTTC.

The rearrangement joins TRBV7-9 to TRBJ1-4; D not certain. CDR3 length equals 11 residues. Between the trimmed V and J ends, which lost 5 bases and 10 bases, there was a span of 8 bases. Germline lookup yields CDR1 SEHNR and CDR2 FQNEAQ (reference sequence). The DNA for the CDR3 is TGTGCCAGCAGCCAAGAGGGAAAACTGTTTTTT. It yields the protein CASSQEGKLFF.

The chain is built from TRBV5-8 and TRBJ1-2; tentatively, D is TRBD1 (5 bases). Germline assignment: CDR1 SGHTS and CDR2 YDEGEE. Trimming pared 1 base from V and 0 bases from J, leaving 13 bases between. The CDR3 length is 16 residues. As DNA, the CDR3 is TGTGCCAGCAGCTTGCGAGACGGGGGAGCTAACTATGGCTACACCTTC. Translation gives CASSLRDGGANYGYTF.

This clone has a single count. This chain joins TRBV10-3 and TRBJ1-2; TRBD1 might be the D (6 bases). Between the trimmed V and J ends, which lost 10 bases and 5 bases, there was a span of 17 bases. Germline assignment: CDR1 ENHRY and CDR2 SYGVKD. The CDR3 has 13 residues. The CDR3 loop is CASVQGFGYGYTF. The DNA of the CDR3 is TGTGCCAGCGTCCAGGGGTTCGGATATGGCTACACCTTC.

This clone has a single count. The CDR3 DNA is TGTGCCATCAGTGAGTCTGAGGGCAGGGGGCTTAACTATGGCTACACCTTC. This codes for CAISESEGRGLNYGYTF. The rearrangement links TRBV10-3 to TRBJ1-2; 8 nucleotides match TRBD1. This CDR3 comprises 17 residues. Germline CDR1 is ENHRY and CDR2 is SYGVKD. V shed 0 bases, J shed 1 base, and the junction held 7 bases outside the gene matches.

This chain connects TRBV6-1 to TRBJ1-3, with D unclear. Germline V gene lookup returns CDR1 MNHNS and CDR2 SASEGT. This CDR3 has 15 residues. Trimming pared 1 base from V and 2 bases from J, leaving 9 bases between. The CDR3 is CASSEEEGAGNTIYF. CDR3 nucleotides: TGTGCCAGCAGTGAAGAAGAGGGAGCTGGAAACACCATATATTTT.

The CDR3 loop is CAGSRSGGYEQYF. DNA of the CDR3: TGTGCCGGATCAAGGTCAGGGGGTTACGAGCAGTACTTC. J is TRBJ2-7 and V is TRBV7-9; 7 nucleotides align to TRBD1. This CDR3 has 13 amino acids. Germline V CDR1 and CDR2: SEHNR, FQNEAQ (reference sequence). Trimming at V came to 11 bases and at J to 4 bases, leaving 11 bases not matched to a gene.

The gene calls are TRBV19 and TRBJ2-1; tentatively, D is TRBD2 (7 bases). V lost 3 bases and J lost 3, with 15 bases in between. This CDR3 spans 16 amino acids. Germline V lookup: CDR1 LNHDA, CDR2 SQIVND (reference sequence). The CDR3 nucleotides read TGTGCCAGTAGTATCGACGGGGGAGGGGGCTACAATGAGCAGTTCTTC. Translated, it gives CASSIDGGGGYNEQFF.

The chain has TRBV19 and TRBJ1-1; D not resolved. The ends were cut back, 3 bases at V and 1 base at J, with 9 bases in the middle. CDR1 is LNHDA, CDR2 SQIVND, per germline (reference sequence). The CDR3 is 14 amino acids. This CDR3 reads CASSIGQENTEAFF. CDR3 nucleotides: TGTGCCAGTAGTATTGGGCAAGAGAACACTGAAGCTTTCTTT.

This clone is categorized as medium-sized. The CDR3 is CASSPGLAGGPSTDTQYF. DNA for the CDR3: TGTGCCAGCAGCCCCGGACTAGCGGGGGGGCCTAGCACAGATACGCAGTATTTT. This chain connects TRBV4-2 to TRBJ2-3, with 15 bases matching TRBD2. Germline-derived CDR1 and CDR2 are LGHNA and YNFKEQ. The J segment lost 0 bases and the V segment lost 4 bases, leaving 5 bases of the junction unmatched. The CDR3 is 18 residues long.

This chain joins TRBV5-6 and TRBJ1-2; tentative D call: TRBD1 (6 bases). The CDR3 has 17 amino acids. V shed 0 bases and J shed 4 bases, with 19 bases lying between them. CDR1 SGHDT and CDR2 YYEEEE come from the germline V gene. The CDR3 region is CASSLAPGTISFYGYTF. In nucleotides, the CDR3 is TGTGCCAGCAGCTTGGCTCCCGGGACAATATCGTTCTATGGCTACACCTTC.

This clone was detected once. CDR3 protein: CATGGWNTGELFF. As DNA, the CDR3 is TGTGCCACCGGGGGGTGGAACACCGGGGAGCTGTTTTTT. The V gene is TRBV27, the J gene TRBJ2-2; 7 nucleotides align to TRBD2. Germline values: CDR1 MNHEY, CDR2 SMNVEV (reference sequence). The CDR3 has 13 amino acids. The junction had 3 bases not matched to a gene; V was cut back by 10 bases and J by 1 base.

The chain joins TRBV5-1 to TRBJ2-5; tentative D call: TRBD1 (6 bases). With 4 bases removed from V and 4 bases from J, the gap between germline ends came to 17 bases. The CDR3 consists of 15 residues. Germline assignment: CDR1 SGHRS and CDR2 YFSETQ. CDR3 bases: TGCGCCAGCAGCATGACAGGTCGGGACGGAGAGACCCAGTACTTC. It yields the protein CASSMTGRDGETQYF.

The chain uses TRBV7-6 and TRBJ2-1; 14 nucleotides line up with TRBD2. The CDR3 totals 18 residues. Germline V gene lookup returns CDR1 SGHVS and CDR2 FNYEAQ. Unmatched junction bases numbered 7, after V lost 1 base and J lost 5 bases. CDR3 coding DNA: TGTGCCAGCAGCTTAGATCCCCCGGGACTAGCGGGGGACAATGAGCAGTTCTTC. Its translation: CASSLDPPGLAGDNEQFF.

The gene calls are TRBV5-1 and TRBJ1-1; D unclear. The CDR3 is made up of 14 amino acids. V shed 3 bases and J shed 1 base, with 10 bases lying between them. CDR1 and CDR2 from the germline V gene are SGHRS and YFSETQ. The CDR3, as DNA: TGCGCCAGCAGCTCAGGAAGTCCGAACACTGAAGCTTTCTTT. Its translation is CASSSGSPNTEAFF.

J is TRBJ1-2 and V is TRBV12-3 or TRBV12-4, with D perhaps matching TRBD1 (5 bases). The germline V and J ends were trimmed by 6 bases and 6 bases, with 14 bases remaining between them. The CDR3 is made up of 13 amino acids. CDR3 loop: CASSTLRGDGYTF. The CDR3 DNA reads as TGTGCCAGCAGCACCCTCCGGGGGGATGGCTACACCTTC.

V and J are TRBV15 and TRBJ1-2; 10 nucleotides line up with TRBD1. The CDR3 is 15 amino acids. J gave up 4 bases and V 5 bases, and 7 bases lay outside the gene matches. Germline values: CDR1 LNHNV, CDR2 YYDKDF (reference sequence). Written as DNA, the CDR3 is TGTGCCACCAGCGAAGCGGGACAGGGGATCTATGGCTACACCTTC. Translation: CATSEAGQGIYGYTF.

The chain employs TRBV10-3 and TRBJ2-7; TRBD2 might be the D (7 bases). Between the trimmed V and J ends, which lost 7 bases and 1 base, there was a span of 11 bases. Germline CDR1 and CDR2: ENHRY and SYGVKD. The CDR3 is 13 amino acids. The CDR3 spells CAIKGGQSYEQYF. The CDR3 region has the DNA TGTGCCATCAAGGGGGGGCAGTCCTACGAGCAGTACTTC.

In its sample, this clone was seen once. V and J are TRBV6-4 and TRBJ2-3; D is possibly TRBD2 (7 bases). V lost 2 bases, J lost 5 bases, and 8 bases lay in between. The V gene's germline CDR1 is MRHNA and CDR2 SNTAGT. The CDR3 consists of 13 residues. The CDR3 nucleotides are TGTGCCAGCAGTGACAGGGGGGGAGATACGCAGTATTTT. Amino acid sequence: CASSDRGGDTQYF.

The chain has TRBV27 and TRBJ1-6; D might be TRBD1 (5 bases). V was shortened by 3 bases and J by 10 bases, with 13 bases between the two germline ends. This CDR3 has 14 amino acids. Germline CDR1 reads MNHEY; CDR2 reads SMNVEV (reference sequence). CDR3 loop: CASSLGRSLSPLHF. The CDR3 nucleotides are TGTGCCAGCAGTTTGGGGCGGAGTCTCTCACCCCTCCACTTT.

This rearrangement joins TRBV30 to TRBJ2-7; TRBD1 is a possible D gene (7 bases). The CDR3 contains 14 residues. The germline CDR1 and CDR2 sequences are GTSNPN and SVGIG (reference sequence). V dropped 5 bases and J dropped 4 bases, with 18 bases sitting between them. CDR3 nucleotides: TGTGCCTGGGGGATTCCAGGGGGGCGTTACGAGCAGTACTTC. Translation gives CAWGIPGGRYEQYF.

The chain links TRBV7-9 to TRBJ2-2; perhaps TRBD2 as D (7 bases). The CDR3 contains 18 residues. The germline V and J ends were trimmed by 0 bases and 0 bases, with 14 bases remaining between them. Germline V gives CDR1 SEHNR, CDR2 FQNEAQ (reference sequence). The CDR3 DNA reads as TGTGCCAGCAGCTTAGCGCGAGGGGGGGCCACGAACACCGGGGAGCTGTTTTTT. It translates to CASSLARGGATNTGELFF.

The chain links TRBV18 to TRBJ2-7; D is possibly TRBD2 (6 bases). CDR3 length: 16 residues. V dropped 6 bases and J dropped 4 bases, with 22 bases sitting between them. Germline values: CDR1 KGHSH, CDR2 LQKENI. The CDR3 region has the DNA TGTGCCAGCTCCCCCTTGCCTGGGGCCGGGGGATACGAGCAGTACTTC. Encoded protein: CASSPLPGAGGYEQYF. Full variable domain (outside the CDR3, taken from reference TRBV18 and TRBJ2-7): NAGVMQNPRHLVRRRGQEARLRCSPMKGHSHVYWYRQLPEEGLKFMVYLQKENIIDESGMPKERFSAEFPKEGPSILRIQQVVRGDSAAYFCASSPLPGAGGYEQYFGPGTRLTVT.

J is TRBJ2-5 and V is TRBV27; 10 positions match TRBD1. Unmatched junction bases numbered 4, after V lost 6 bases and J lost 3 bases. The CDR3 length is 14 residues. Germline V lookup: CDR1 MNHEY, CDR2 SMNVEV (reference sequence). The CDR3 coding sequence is TGTGCCAGCAGCTCCGGACAGGGGGAAGAGACCCAGTACTTC. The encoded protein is CASSSGQGEETQYF.